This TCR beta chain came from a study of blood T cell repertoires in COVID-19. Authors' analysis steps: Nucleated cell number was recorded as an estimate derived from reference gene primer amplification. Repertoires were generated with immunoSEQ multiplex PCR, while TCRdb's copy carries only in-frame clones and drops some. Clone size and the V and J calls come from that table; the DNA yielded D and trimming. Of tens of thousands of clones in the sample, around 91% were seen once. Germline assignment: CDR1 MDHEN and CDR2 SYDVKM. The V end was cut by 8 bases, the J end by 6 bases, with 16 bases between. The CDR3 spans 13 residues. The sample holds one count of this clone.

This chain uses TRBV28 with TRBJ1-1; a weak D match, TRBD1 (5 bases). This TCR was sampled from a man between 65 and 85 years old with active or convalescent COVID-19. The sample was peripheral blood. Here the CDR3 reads CASYYLPRAEAFF. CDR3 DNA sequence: TGTGCCAGCTATTACCTTCCCAGGGCTGAAGCTTTCTTT.